The rows below give T cell receptor beta chains drawn from one sample of a study of T-cell reconstitution after alpha-beta-depleted transplantation in children. TCRdb reprocessed the PCR reads with MiXCR, giving one entry per CDR3 protein. The data hold a few hundred thousand distinct CDR3 sequences, with less than 15% observed a single time. Sequences were derived from PBMCs, sampled from the stem cell graft. Receptors originate from a human donor who donated a stem cell graft to a child with Fanconi anemia. Both conserved end residues are trimmed from each CDR3. A D gene is named only where the DNA matches it firmly.

v_gene	j_gene	d_gene	CDR3aa
TRBV11-2	TRBJ1-1	-	ASSLEWGLNTEAF
TRBV2	TRBJ2-1	-	ASTGGADRFDEQF
TRBV3-1	TRBJ2-2	-	ASSQDRQNPTGELF
TRBV4-3	TRBJ1-2	-	ASSQDLSGGHT
TRBV12-3/TRBV12-4	TRBJ1-5	-	ASSLLEGQPQH
TRBV5-1	TRBJ2-2	TRBD1	ASTPGTGTGELF
TRBV20-1	TRBJ2-1	TRBD1	SAGVLDRGYNEQF
TRBV7-9	TRBJ1-1	-	ASSLPRTDTEAF
TRBV7-9	TRBJ1-5	TRBD1	ASSLVLGQGSNQPQH
TRBV29-1	TRBJ1-2	TRBD1	SSTGEGGYT
TRBV6-5	TRBJ2-1	TRBD2	ASSYSIAGGVNEQF
TRBV4-2	TRBJ2-4	-	ASSQEKDIQY
TRBV2	TRBJ1-6	-	ASSEGVNSPLH
TRBV12-3/TRBV12-4	TRBJ2-2	TRBD1	ASSSGDRVAGELF
TRBV10-2	TRBJ2-1	-	ASSALNEQF
TRBV4-3	TRBJ2-3	-	ASSQGGLESGTQY
TRBV9	TRBJ2-2	-	ASSVYSNTGELF
TRBV20-1	TRBJ2-7	-	SASSPHVGGTVEQY
TRBV12-3/TRBV12-4	TRBJ2-5	-	ASSLSRFQETQY
TRBV6-2/TRBV6-3	TRBJ2-3	TRBD2	ASSLELGTSPSTDTQY
TRBV29-1	TRBJ2-7	-	SVEDLYEQY
TRBV11-2	TRBJ1-2	-	ASSSQDFYGYT
TRBV27	TRBJ1-5	-	ASRAGTNYNQPQH
TRBV5-6	TRBJ2-2	-	ASSPPGGRNTGELF